This T cell receptor beta chain was obtained from a study of T cell changes during pregnancy in multiple sclerosis. Profiled with immunoSEQ multiplex PCR; TCRdb holds only in-frame clones, not every one. The sample carries about 59,000 clones, around nine tenths recorded once. Trimming cost V 4 bases and J 2 bases, with 11 bases left between them. In germline, CDR1 is LGHNT, CDR2 FRNRAP. The CDR3 consists of 14 residues. This receptor was identified in a human donor whose cells served as feeder cells for cultures in a pregnancy study. The source material was peripheral blood from another person, used as feeder cells. The chain employs TRBV12-5 and TRBJ2-5; D call uncertain. The CDR3 loop reads CASGSRPLQETQYF. Written as DNA, the CDR3 is TGTGCTAGTGGTTCCCGACCCCTTCAAGAGACCCAGTACTTC.